One and the same sample provided the 11 T cell receptor beta chains below, sequenced in a study of cytomegalovirus exposure and HLA in healthy donors. Use of 60 Vbeta and 13 Jbeta primers characterized the PCR. TCRdb's table, derived via immunoSEQ multiplex PCR, lists solely in-frame clones and lacks some. This table has roughly 170,000 clones, more than 65% appearing once. The sample consisted of PBMCs. The receptor source for this set is a girl aged 2-10 years in good health and CMV-seropositive.

Turning to this clone: At one end the junction does not follow the germline gene, possibly because of a read error. The chain employs TRBV7-2 and TRBJ2-1, with 7 bases that match TRBD2. This CDR3 is 12 amino acids long. Germline loops: CDR1 SGHTA, CDR2 FQGNSA. The CDR3 loop is CASSLGTIEQFF. CDR3 DNA sequence: TGTGCCAGCAGTTTAGGGACTATTGAGCAGTTCTTC.

V and J are TRBV18 and TRBJ1-2; 9 nucleotides line up with TRBD1. Germline V CDR1 and CDR2: KGHSH, LQKENI. V shed 3 bases, J shed 3 bases, and the junction held 5 bases outside the gene matches. The CDR3 length is 15 residues. The DNA of the CDR3 is TGTGCCAGCTCACCCCGGACAGGGGAATACTATGGCTACACCTTC. Residues: CASSPRTGEYYGYTF.

This clone was observed once. The CDR3 bases are TGTGCCAGCAGAAAGGGAGCCTCCTCTGGAAACACCATATATTTT. This gives the protein CASRKGASSGNTIYF. This chain connects TRBV5-4 to TRBJ1-3; D gene ambiguous. The CDR3 has 15 residues. V lost 5 bases, J lost 0 bases, and 12 bases lay in between. Germline CDR1 SGHNT, CDR2 YYREEE (reference sequence).

V and J are TRBV5-6 and TRBJ2-3; D possibly corresponds to TRBD2 (5 bases). CDR3 length: 16 amino acids. Germline CDR1 SGHDT, CDR2 YYEEEE. V lost 0 bases to trimming and J lost 4 bases, with 15 bases between them. The CDR3 region has the DNA TGTGCCAGCAGCTTGGACTCGGGGAGAATTGCAGATACGCAGTATTTT. The encoded protein is CASSLDSGRIADTQYF.

This clone was recorded a few times. This chain links TRBV30 with TRBJ2-7; D not certain. Looked up from germline, CDR1 is GTSNPN and CDR2 is SVGIG (reference sequence). There are 12 residues in the CDR3. The V gene lost 0 bases and the J gene lost 3 bases, with 6 bases spanning the gap. The CDR3 here is CAWSVLFYEQYF. CDR3 DNA sequence: TGTGCCTGGAGTGTACTGTTCTACGAGCAGTACTTC.

J is TRBJ1-1 and V is TRBV11-3, with 9 bases identical to TRBD1. CDR3 size: 18 residues. CDR1 is SGHNT and CDR2 is YENEEA in the germline V gene. V was pared by 0 bases and J by 0 bases, with 8 bases of the junction left unmatched. The CDR3 DNA sequence: TGTGCCAGCAGCTTAGATTGGGGGACAGGGACTATGAACACTGAAGCTTTCTTT. This sequence encodes CASSLDWGTGTMNTEAFF.

The CDR3 DNA follows: TGTGCCAGCAGCGCCGAGAACCTAGCCCCCGGGGACAATGAGCAGTTCTTC. Translating it yields CASSAENLAPGDNEQFF. The chain employs TRBV13 and TRBJ2-1; TRBD2 might be the D (5 bases). The ends were cut back, 5 bases at V and 5 bases at J, with 22 bases in the middle. The CDR3 has 17 amino acids. Germline loops: CDR1 PRHDT, CDR2 FYEKMQ (reference sequence).

This chain uses TRBV28 with TRBJ2-7; D gene unclear. Trimming left V 8 bases short and J 2 bases short, with 7 bases between. This CDR3 comprises 11 residues. In germline, CDR1 is MDHEN, CDR2 SYDVKM. CDR3 in amino acids: CASGRTYEQYF. The CDR3 DNA reads TGTGCCAGCGGGCGTACCTACGAGCAGTACTTC.

The chain combines TRBV7-9 with TRBJ1-1; a weak D match, TRBD1 (5 bases). The germline gives CDR1 SEHNR, CDR2 FQNEAQ (reference sequence). The V end was cut by 8 bases, the J end by 1 base, with 17 bases between. The CDR3 runs to 15 residues. This CDR3 reads CASPSVGQTNTEAFF. The CDR3 DNA reads as TGTGCCAGCCCCTCCGTCGGACAAACGAACACTGAAGCTTTCTTT. Full variable domain (rest looked up from reference TRBV7-9 and TRBJ1-1): DTGVSQNPRHKITKRGQNVTFRCDPISEHNRLYWYRQTLGQGPEFLTYFQNEAQLEKSRLLSDRFSAERPKGSFSTLEIQRTEQGDSAMYLCASPSVGQTNTEAFFGQGTRLTVV.

A single count supports this clone. The chain has TRBV4-1 and TRBJ1-1, with D tentatively TRBD1 (5 bases). The CDR3 sequence is 13 residues long. CDR1 and CDR2 (germline): MGHRA, YSYEKL. The V end lost 3 bases, the J end lost 7 bases, and 12 bases lay between the germline ends. The CDR3 spells CASSHYRQGEAFF. The CDR3 nucleotides are TGCGCCAGCAGCCATTATCGGCAGGGTGAAGCTTTCTTT.

The CDR3 sequence: CASATGIGYEQFF. The CDR3, as DNA: TGTGCCAGCGCCACAGGGATTGGCTATGAGCAGTTCTTC. The rearrangement links TRBV25-1 to TRBJ2-1, with D possibly TRBD1 on 6 matching bases. V was cut by 8 bases and J by 8 bases, with 16 bases left in between. This CDR3 is 13 amino acids long. CDR1 and CDR2 (germline): MGHDK, SYGVNS.